The 26 T cell receptor beta chains below come from one sample, sequenced in a study of blood T cells in healthy people across ages. A second PCR, run for roughly 7 to 11 cycles, used a sample-barcoded 5' primer plus a J-beta primer mix. TCRdb re-analysed the 5' RACE reads in MiXCR, keeping a single row per CDR3 protein. The profile covers approximately 800,000 distinct CDR3 sequences, with roughly 34% appearing a single time and 13% taken by the ten largest. The sequenced material came from blood. All receptors derive from a man between 18 and 29 years old in good health.

The chain recombines TRBV20-1 with TRBJ1-5; 7 bases fit TRBD1. The germline V gene encodes CDR1 DFQATT and CDR2 SNEGSKA (reference sequence). The CDR3 consists of 13 residues. Trimming removed 8 bases from V and 5 bases from J; junction bases left unmatched: 9. Written as DNA, the CDR3 is TGCAGTACGAACAGGGGATGGGATCAGCCCCAGCATTTT. Protein sequence: CSTNRGWDQPQHF.

The rearrangement joins TRBV20-1 to TRBJ1-2, with 8 bases that match TRBD1. CDR3 length equals 12 residues. Germline values: CDR1 DFQATT, CDR2 SNEGSKA (reference sequence). With V trimmed by 5 bases and J by 13 bases, 12 bases remained unmatched. Here the CDR3 reads CSAVTGAPMGTF. Here the CDR3 DNA reads TGCAGTGCTGTGACAGGGGCCCCAATGGGCACCTTC.

This clonotype was observed a handful of times. The chain links TRBV18 to TRBJ2-1, with D maybe TRBD1 (5 bases). V was clipped by 3 bases and J by 8 bases, with 8 bases between them. The germline V gene encodes CDR1 KGHSH and CDR2 LQKENI. The CDR3 consists of 12 residues. The CDR3 region is CASSPGQYEQFF. The DNA for the CDR3 is TGTGCCAGCTCACCCGGACAATATGAGCAGTTCTTC.

This clonotype was detected only a few times. CDR3 DNA sequence: TGTGCCAGCAGCCCAGCGGGGGGAGAAAATGAGCAGTTCTTC. Translation gives CASSPAGGENEQFF. The genes are TRBV12-3 or TRBV12-4 and TRBJ2-1; TRBD2 aligns across 9 bases. The junction had 7 bases not matched to a gene; V was cut back by 6 bases and J by 7 bases. The CDR3 totals 14 residues.

This clonotype was found many times. The chain recombines TRBV20-1 with TRBJ1-5; 8 nucleotides agree with TRBD1. V was clipped by 5 bases and J by 5 bases; unmatched bases: 11. This CDR3 spans 15 amino acids. Germline values: CDR1 DFQATT, CDR2 SNEGSKA (reference sequence). The CDR3 region is CSAPPGQGGDQPQHF. The CDR3 DNA follows: TGCAGTGCTCCCCCCGGACAGGGAGGGGATCAGCCCCAGCATTTT.

V gene TRBV20-1 combines with J gene TRBJ2-3; possible D gene TRBD2, 5 bases. The germline V gene has CDR1 DFQATT and CDR2 SNEGSKA (reference sequence). V gave up 1 base and J gave up 1 base, with 12 bases separating them. The CDR3 is 15 residues long. This chain's CDR3 is CSARGSRAGTDTQYF. CDR3 coding DNA: TGCAGTGCTAGAGGATCGCGGGCAGGCACAGATACGCAGTATTTT.

In this sample, this clonotype turned up a few times. V usage is TRBV18 and J usage is TRBJ2-7; a weak D match, TRBD1 (6 bases). The CDR3 is made up of 13 amino acids. Trimming pared 3 bases from V and 2 bases from J, leaving 8 bases between. Germline lookup yields CDR1 KGHSH and CDR2 LQKENI. The DNA for the CDR3 is TGTGCCAGCTCACCGGACAGAACCTACGAGCAGTACTTC. Translating it yields CASSPDRTYEQYF.

On this clonotype itself: A much larger clone lies one base from this, so it may be a read error. The rearrangement joins TRBV27 to TRBJ2-7; TRBD2 matches at 9 bases. Germline trimming cut 1 base from V and 7 bases from J; bases unmatched to any gene: 11. CDR3 length: 16 amino acids. Germline CDR1 MNHEY, CDR2 SMNVEV (reference sequence). Written as DNA, the CDR3 is TGTGCCAGCAGTTTATGGGTCGGACTAGCGTACAATGAGCAGTACTTC. Translating it yields CASSLWVGLAYNEQYF.

Concerning this clonotype itself: This may stem from a read error, because a much larger clone lies one nucleotide away. V gene TRBV29-1 combines with J gene TRBJ2-1; D perhaps matches TRBD1 (6 bases). CDR3 length equals 12 residues. Germline CDR1 is SQVTM and CDR2 is ANQGSEA. Trimming cost V 7 bases and J 13 bases, with 20 bases left between them. In nucleotides, the CDR3 is TGCAGCGGGACAGAGTTGCAAGAGACCCAGTTCTTC. It encodes CSGTELQETQFF.

This clonotype showed up just a few times. V and J are TRBV12-3 or TRBV12-4 and TRBJ1-2; D gene unclear. The CDR3 has 14 residues. V was trimmed by 3 bases and J by 6 bases, leaving 14 bases between them. The CDR3 spells CASSFGSRSDGYTF. CDR3 bases: TGTGCCAGCAGTTTTGGCAGCCGGTCGGATGGCTACACCTTC.

The chain uses TRBV6-6 and TRBJ1-2; D remains ambiguous. From germline, CDR1 is MNHNY and CDR2 SVGAGI (reference sequence). This CDR3 spans 13 amino acids. The V end lost 6 bases, the J end lost 7 bases, and 15 bases lay between the germline ends. The CDR3, as DNA: TGTGCCAGCAGCCCCGACATGACCCTTGGCTACACCTTC. This translates into CASSPDMTLGYTF.

This clonotype appeared a few times. The chain links TRBV7-2 to TRBJ1-3; the match to TRBD1 covers 7 bases. The germline gives CDR1 SGHTA, CDR2 FQGNSA. This CDR3 is 15 amino acids long. The trim removed 0 bases at V and 4 bases at J, leaving 3 bases unmatched. The CDR3 DNA sequence: TGTGCCAGCAGCTTAGCCCCGGACAGGGGAAACACCATATATTTT. Translated: CASSLAPDRGNTIYF.

The chain joins TRBV12-3 or TRBV12-4 to TRBJ2-3; no definite D call. The V end lost 1 base, the J end lost 15 bases, and 17 bases lay between the germline ends. The CDR3 totals 13 residues. The DNA of the CDR3 is TGTGCCAGCAGTTTAGTGAGAGCCGATGTGCAATATTTT. Residues: CASSLVRADVQYF.

The chain has TRBV29-1 and TRBJ2-3; TRBD2 agrees at 7 bases. The germline gives CDR1 SQVTM, CDR2 ANQGSEA. The CDR3 spans 15 residues. The trim removed 4 bases at V and 4 bases at J, leaving 11 bases unmatched. CDR3 sequence (DNA): TGCAGCGTTGCAGGGAACGGGGGGATGGCAGATACGCAGTATTTT. It specifies CSVAGNGGMADTQYF.

This chain uses TRBV11-2 with TRBJ1-2, with D unclear. CDR1 SGHAT and CDR2 FQNNGV come from the germline V gene. This CDR3 spans 12 amino acids. V lost 2 bases and J 8 bases, leaving 9 bases between the germline ends. CDR3 sequence: CASSLLEVGYTF. CDR3 sequence (DNA): TGTGCCAGCAGCTTATTGGAGGTCGGCTACACCTTC. Filled out from reference TRBV11-2 and TRBJ1-2, the complete variable domain reads EAGVAQSPRYKIIEKRQSVAFWCNPISGHATLYWYQQILGQGPKLLIQFQNNGVVDDSQLPKDRFSAERLKGVDSTLKIQPAKLEDSAVYLCASSLLEVGYTFGSGTRLTVV.

The rearrangement uses TRBV6-5 and TRBJ2-7, with unresolved D. Trimming took off 6 bases at V and 1 base at J, with 10 bases between the two ends. Germline V gene lookup returns CDR1 MNHEY and CDR2 SVGAGI. This CDR3 has 13 residues. DNA of the CDR3: TGTGCCAGCAGCCAATCTGCGTCCTACGAGCAGTACTTC. It specifies CASSQSASYEQYF.

Only a few counts were recorded for this clonotype. This chain links TRBV20-1 with TRBJ2-5; D assignment may be TRBD1 or TRBD2 (5 bases each). This CDR3 comprises 13 residues. V was cut by 4 bases and J by 4 bases, with 13 bases left in between. CDR1 is DFQATT and CDR2 is SNEGSKA in the germline V gene (reference sequence). The CDR3 DNA is TGCAGTGCTAACCCCGGGACCGTAGAGACCCAGTACTTC. It encodes CSANPGTVETQYF.

This clonotype was seen a few times. The genes are TRBV12-3 or TRBV12-4 and TRBJ2-1; D is unclear. V dropped 8 bases and J dropped 7 bases, with 21 bases sitting between them. The CDR3 is 15 amino acids. Written as DNA, the CDR3 is TGTGCCAGCCGTAAACAAGGGCTTCCAACAAATGAGCAGTTCTTC. The encoded protein is CASRKQGLPTNEQFF.

V is TRBV7-3 and J is TRBJ2-1; D is unresolved. CDR3 length: 13 residues. Germline V gene lookup returns CDR1 SGHTA and CDR2 FQGTGA. V was trimmed by 3 bases and J by 7 bases, leaving 10 bases between them. CDR3 coding DNA: TGTGCCAGCAGCTTTGAGGTTTGGAATGAGCAGTTCTTC. Translated, it gives CASSFEVWNEQFF.

V and J are TRBV9 and TRBJ1-2; D is possibly TRBD1 (5 bases). Looked up from germline, CDR1 is SGDLS and CDR2 is YYNGEE. V lost 6 bases to trimming and J lost 4 bases, with 16 bases between them. The CDR3 sequence is 14 residues long. DNA of the CDR3: TGTGCCAGCAACCTCGGGGGGGAAAGCTATGGCTACACCTTC. Its protein product is CASNLGGESYGYTF.

This clonotype occurred a few times. The chain is built from TRBV5-1 and TRBJ2-1, with D perhaps matching TRBD1 or TRBD2 (5 bases each). The germline V gene encodes CDR1 SGHRS and CDR2 YFSETQ. Between the trimmed V and J ends, which lost 2 bases and 4 bases, there was a span of 25 bases. The CDR3 length is 19 residues. As DNA, the CDR3 is TGCGCCAGCAGCTTTTCGGCTACCGGGACCGATACCCCTTACAATGAGCAGTTCTTC. This codes for CASSFSATGTDTPYNEQFF.

The chain joins TRBV30 to TRBJ1-1; D gene unclear. The CDR3 totals 10 residues. Trimming took off 5 bases at V and 7 bases at J, with 8 bases between the two ends. From germline, CDR1 is GTSNPN and CDR2 SVGIG (reference sequence). CDR3 in DNA: TGTGCCTGGCATACAGTTGAAGCTTTCTTT. It is translated as CAWHTVEAFF.

V is TRBV6-2 or TRBV6-3 and J is TRBJ2-3, with no clear D. CDR3 size: 18 residues. Trimming pared 4 bases from V and 3 bases from J, leaving 23 bases between. The V gene's germline CDR1 is MNHEY and CDR2 SVGEGT. The CDR3 DNA follows: TGTGCCAGCAGTTGCCCTCATCCCTTTCTAGAAGAGACAGATACGCAGTATTTT. Amino acids: CASSCPHPFLEETDTQYF.

The chain combines TRBV30 with TRBJ2-5, with D perhaps TRBD2 (5 bases). CDR1 and CDR2 from the germline V gene are GTSNPN and SVGIG (reference sequence). There are 14 residues in the CDR3. V shed 0 bases and J shed 4 bases, with 12 bases lying between them. The CDR3 region has the DNA TGTGCCTGGAGTGTACGAAAAGGAGGAGAGACCCAGTACTTC. This encodes CAWSVRKGGETQYF.

V gene TRBV20-1 combines with J gene TRBJ2-1; D tentatively fits TRBD1 or TRBD2 (7 bases each). This CDR3 spans 14 amino acids. Germline V lookup: CDR1 DFQATT, CDR2 SNEGSKA (reference sequence). The V end was cut by 8 bases, the J end by 2 bases, with 16 bases between. The CDR3 DNA is TGCAGTTCAGGGGGGGCCCTGGCCTACAATGAGCAGTTCTTC. Its translation is CSSGGALAYNEQFF.

J is TRBJ2-7 and V is TRBV7-2; D is unclear. The last part of the DNA fits TRBJ2-4 better; the J call may be wrong. The CDR3 extends over 15 amino acids. Germline values: CDR1 SGHTA, CDR2 FQGNSA. The CDR3 nucleotides read TGTGCCAGCAGCTTATCCACCAGCTACAAAAACATTCAGTACTTC. It codes for CASSLSTSYKNIQYF.